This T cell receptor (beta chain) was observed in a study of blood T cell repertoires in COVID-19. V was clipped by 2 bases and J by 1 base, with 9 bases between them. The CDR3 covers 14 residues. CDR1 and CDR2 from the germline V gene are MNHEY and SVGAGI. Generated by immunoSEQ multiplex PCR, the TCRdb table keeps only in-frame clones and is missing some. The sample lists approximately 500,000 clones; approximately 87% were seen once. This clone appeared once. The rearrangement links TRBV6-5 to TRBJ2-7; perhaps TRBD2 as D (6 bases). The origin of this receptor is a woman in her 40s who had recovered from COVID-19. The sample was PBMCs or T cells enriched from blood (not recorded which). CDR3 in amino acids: CASSYTGVSYEQYF. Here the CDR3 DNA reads TGTGCCAGCAGTTACACGGGGGTTTCCTACGAGCAGTACTTC.